The clone carrying this T cell receptor (beta chain) appeared many times. What it binds is not known. The sample is drawn from a study of T cells in Graves' hyperthyroidism and ophthalmopathy. Study-wide context: Upon initial diagnosis and before any treatment, peripheral blood was collected.

It was uncontrolled infection, other autoimmune disease, pregnancy or lactation that excluded patients. RNA transcripts served as the template for amplifying TCR beta CDR3 regions. Researchers ran a first-round RT-PCR on the TCR CDR3 using the HTBI primer set. TCRdb re-analysed the multiplex PCR reads in MiXCR, keeping a single row per CDR3 protein. The table records 340,000 or so distinct CDR3 sequences, around a fifth of them present only once. Study-level points and caveats: The model forecast ophthalmopathy, anticipating it by a median roughly 6 months before onset. A 13 V-J model separated ophthalmopathy from stable hyperthyroidism.

CDR3 length: 15 amino acids. The V and J ends lost 6 bases and 0 bases, in that order; junction bases with no gene match: 8. Germline CDR1 and CDR2: MDHEN and SYDVKM. Sequences were obtained from blood. The receptor comes from a woman in her fifties or sixties with Graves' hyperthyroidism. The chain has TRBV28 and TRBJ2-7, with 7 bases lining up with TRBD1. The CDR3 loop reads CASRVGGAASYEQYF. DNA of the CDR3: TGTGCCAGCAGGGTAGGGGGCGCCGCCTCCTACGAGCAGTACTTC.